The T cell receptor beta chain described here comes from a study of T-cell reconstitution after alpha-beta-depleted transplantation in children. The TCRbeta library incorporated unique molecular identifiers. TCRdb passed the PCR reads through MiXCR, listing each CDR3 protein once. The table lists 600,000 to 700,000 distinct CDR3 sequences, approximately 15% of them singletons. Trimming took 2 bases from V and 4 from J, leaving 7 bases between them. The CDR3 runs to 12 residues. Germline V gives CDR1 DFQATT, CDR2 SNEGSKA (reference sequence). Sequenced material: PBMCs from the stem cell graft donor, taken from the stem cell graft. The rearrangement uses TRBV20-1 and TRBJ2-3, with D uncertain. The receptor comes from a human donor who donated a stem cell graft to a child with acute myeloid leukemia. DNA for the CDR3: TGCAGTGCTAGACCCACCCCAGATACGCAGTATTTT. As protein: CSARPTPDTQYF.